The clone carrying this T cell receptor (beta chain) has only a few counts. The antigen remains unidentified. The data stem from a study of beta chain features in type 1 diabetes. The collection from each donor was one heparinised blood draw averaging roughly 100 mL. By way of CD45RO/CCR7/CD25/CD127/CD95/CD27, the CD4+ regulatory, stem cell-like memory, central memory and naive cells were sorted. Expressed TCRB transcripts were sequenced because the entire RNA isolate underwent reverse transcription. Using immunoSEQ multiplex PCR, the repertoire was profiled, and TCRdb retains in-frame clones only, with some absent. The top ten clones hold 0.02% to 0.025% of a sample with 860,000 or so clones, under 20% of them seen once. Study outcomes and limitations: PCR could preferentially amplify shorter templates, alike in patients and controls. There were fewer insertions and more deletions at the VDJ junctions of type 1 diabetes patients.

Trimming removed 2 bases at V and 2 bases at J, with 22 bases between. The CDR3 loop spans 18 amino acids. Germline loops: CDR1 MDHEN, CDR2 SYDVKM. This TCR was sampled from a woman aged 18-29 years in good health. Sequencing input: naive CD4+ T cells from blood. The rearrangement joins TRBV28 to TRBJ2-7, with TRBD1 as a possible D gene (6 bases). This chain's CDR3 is CASSLLRVPQGWAYEQYF. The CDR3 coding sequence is TGTGCCAGCAGTTTACTACGTGTCCCACAGGGTTGGGCCTACGAGCAGTACTTC. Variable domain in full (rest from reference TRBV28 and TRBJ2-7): DVKVTQSSRYLVKRTGEKVFLECVQDMDHENMFWYRQDPGLGLRLIYFSYDVKMKEKGDIPEGYSVSREKKERFSLILESASTNQTSMYLCASSLLRVPQGWAYEQYFGPGTRLTVT.